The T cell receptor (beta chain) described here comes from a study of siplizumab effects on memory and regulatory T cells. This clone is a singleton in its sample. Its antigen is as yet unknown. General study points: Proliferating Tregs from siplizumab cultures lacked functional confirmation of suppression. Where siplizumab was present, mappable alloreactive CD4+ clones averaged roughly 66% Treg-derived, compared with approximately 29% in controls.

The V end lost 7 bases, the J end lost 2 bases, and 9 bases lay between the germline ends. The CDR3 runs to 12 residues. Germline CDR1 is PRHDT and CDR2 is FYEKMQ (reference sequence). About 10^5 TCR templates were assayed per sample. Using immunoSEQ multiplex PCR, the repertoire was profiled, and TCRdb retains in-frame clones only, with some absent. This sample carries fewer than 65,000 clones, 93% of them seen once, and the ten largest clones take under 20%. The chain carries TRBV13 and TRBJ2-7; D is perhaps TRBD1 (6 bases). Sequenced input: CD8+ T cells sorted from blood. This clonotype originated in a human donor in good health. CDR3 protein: CASMDRTYEQYF. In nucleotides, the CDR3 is TGTGCCAGCATGGACAGAACCTACGAGCAGTACTTC.